This T cell receptor beta chain appears in the sequencing data of a study of T cells in tumors after PD-1 blockade. On the study more broadly: Blood samples averaged 113,528 templates (range about 22,000-260,000) and 36,536 unique clonotypes.

Germline V gives CDR1 SGDLS, CDR2 YYNGEE. This CDR3 comprises 14 residues. Trimming stripped 3 bases from V and 8 bases from J, with 17 bases between. Data came from immunoSEQ multiplex PCR; TCRdb stores just in-frame clones and leaves some out. The table shows about 25,000 clones, with around four fifths occurring only once. This clone was observed a single time. The chain carries TRBV9 and TRBJ1-2; D unclear. This TCR was sampled from a human donor with basal cell carcinoma. Sequences were derived from PBMCs, sampled after anti-PD-1 treatment. The CDR3 region is CASSGGTWGRGYTF. The CDR3 nucleotides are TGTGCCAGCAGCGGGGGAACGTGGGGTCGGGGCTACACCTTC.